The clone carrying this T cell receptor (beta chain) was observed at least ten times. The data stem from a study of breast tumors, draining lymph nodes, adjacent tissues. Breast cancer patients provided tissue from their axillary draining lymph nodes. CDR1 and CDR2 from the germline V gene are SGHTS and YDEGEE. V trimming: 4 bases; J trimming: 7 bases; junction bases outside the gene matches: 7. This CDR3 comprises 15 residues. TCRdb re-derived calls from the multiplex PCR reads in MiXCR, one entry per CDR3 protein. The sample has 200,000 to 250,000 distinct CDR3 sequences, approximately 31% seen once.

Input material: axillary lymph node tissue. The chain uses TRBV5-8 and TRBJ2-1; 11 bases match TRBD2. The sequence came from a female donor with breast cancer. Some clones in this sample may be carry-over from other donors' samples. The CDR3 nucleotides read TGTGCCAGCAGCCGACTAGCGGGAATGTCTAATGAGCAGTTCTTC. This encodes CASSRLAGMSNEQFF.